These T cell receptor beta chains were read from a single sample in a study of shared clonotypes between healthy human individuals. Data came from immunoSEQ multiplex PCR; TCRdb stores just in-frame clones and leaves some out. This table holds more than 2 million clones, just over 90% found once. Sequenced: naive CD8+ T cells from PBMCs. Source of these receptors: a man younger than 35 in good health. Some clones in this sample may be carry-over from other donors' samples. CDR3s leave out the opening cysteine and the closing phenylalanine or tryptophan. The D gene is left open where the match is weak.

>TRBD1|TRBV5-3|11
ARSWDRVQPQH
>-|TRBV15|12
ATSSRGWDLEQY
>-|TRBV5-1|13
ASSLLGNSNQPQH
>-|TRBV10-1|13
ASSEAGVGYNEQF
>TRBD2|TRBV19|13
ASSIAGAGFGELF
>TRBD2|TRBV27|14
ASSFTGLALYNEQF
>-|TRBV14|12
ASSQEAQPYEQY
>-|TRBV27|14
ASSLGRGSGANVLT
>-|TRBV2|10
ARRRDTGELF
>TRBD1|TRBV5-1|15
ASSIRQGASGNSPLH
>-|TRBV29-1|8
SAALGEAF
>TRBD1|TRBV12-5|10
ASGRTGAGYT
>-|TRBV9|12
ASSGGASQETQY
>TRBD1|TRBV28|15
ASSQRQGSLANYGYT
>-|TRBV7-3|11
ASSLAPQETQY
>-|TRBV27|10
ASTFRSGELF
>-|TRBV5-5|13
ASSQTSDRNYEQY
>TRBD1|TRBV4-3|14
ASSQGQGARLYGYT
>TRBD1|TRBV4-1|14
ASSQDVRDRVYGYT
>-|TRBV5-1|11
ASRGAGYNEQF
>-|TRBV7-2|13
ASSLELGWGQPQH
>-|TRBV6-1|11
ALGGASWETQY
>-|TRBV29-1|11
SVETGSGTEAF
>-|TRBV9|12
ASSAGRSVDEQY
>TRBD2|TRBV5-1|18
ASSLASLAGVRGSYNEQF
>-|TRBV9|15
ASSVATGDSSRNEQF